These T cell receptor beta chains were read from a single sample in a study of graft-versus-host responses after intestinal transplantation. TCRdb's table, derived via immunoSEQ multiplex PCR, lists solely in-frame clones and lacks some. The sample lists tens of thousands of clones; 85% to 95% were seen once. These TCRs' antigens remain unknown. Sample: unstimulated CD8+ T cells sorted from spleen or lymph node cells, taken before transplant. All receptors come from a human donor who was the organ donor for an intestinal transplant. Both conserved end residues are part of each CDR3. Each record gives: V gene, J gene, D gene, clone size, CDR3 DNA, CDR3 protein. D genes are given only for firm matches. Clone sizes are given selectively: once, few, many, or a class where the clone is expanded.

>TRBV19|TRBJ2-7|NA|NA
TGTGCCAGTAGAAACACAGGGATAGACGTGGACGAGCAGTACTTC
CASRNTGIDVDEQYF
>TRBV28|TRBJ2-1|TRBD2|NA
TGTGCCAGCAGTTCCACTAGCGGTGAGCAGTTCTTC
CASSSTSGEQFF
>TRBV7-9|TRBJ2-7|TRBD2|NA
TGTGCCAGCAGCTCAGGACTAGCGGGACGTCGTACACCCTACGAGCAGTACTTC
CASSSGLAGRRTPYEQYF
>TRBV15|TRBJ2-1|NA|NA
TGTGCCACCAGCAGAGATCTAAACAATGAGCAGTTCTTC
CATSRDLNNEQFF
>TRBV12-5|TRBJ2-1|NA|NA
TGTGCTAGTGGTTTGGTTACGGGTGTTGAGCAGTTCTTC
CASGLVTGVEQFF
>TRBV19|TRBJ2-7|TRBD1|NA
TGTGCCAGTAAATGGGCAGGGGGATCCTACGAGCAGTACTTC
CASKWAGGSYEQYF
>TRBV5-4|TRBJ2-7|NA|NA
TGTGCCAGCAGCTTGGATGCCGAGTCCTACGAGCAGTACTTC
CASSLDAESYEQYF
>TRBV2|TRBJ2-4|TRBD2|NA
TGTGCCAGCAGTGAAGCGCTTCAGGGACTAGCGGGGTTCGTAGCCAAAAACATTCAGTACTTC
CASSEALQGLAGFVAKNIQYF
>TRBV27|TRBJ1-2|TRBD1|NA
TGTGCCAGCAGTCCCGGACAGGGGGACTATGGCTACACCTTC
CASSPGQGDYGYTF
>TRBV7-6|TRBJ2-1|TRBD2|NA
TGTGCCAGCAGCTTTCTCGGGGGGACCTACAATGAGCAGTTCTTC
CASSFLGGTYNEQFF
>TRBV21-1|TRBJ2-1|NA|NA
TGTGCCAGCAGAACACCGGGACAGGGTGGGTCGGGAGCCCCAGGGGGGTTCTTC
CASRTPGQGGSGAPGGFF
>TRBV11-1|TRBJ2-1|TRBD2|NA
TGTGCTTCGGGGGGAACCGAGGGAACCTACAATGAGCAGTTCTTC
CASGGTEGTYNEQFF
>TRBV6-6|TRBJ1-5|TRBD1|once
TGTGCCAGCAGTGGGACAGGGGTCGACAATCAGCCCCAGCATTTT
CASSGTGVDNQPQHF
>TRBV9|TRBJ2-7|NA|NA
TGTGCCAGCAGCGTAGGCGCCCCCGAGCTCTACGAGCAGTACTTC
CASSVGAPELYEQYF
>TRBV7-3|TRBJ2-1|NA|NA
TGTGCCAGCAGCTTAAGAGGGCCACATGAGCAGTTCTTC
CASSLRGPHEQFF
>TRBV4-1|TRBJ2-1|NA|NA
TGCGCCAGCAGCCAACTATTCCTAGCTGGAGAGCAGTTCTTC
CASSQLFLAGEQFF
>TRBV6-1|TRBJ2-1|TRBD2|few
TGTGCCAGCAGTGGACTAGCGGGGGGGTACAATGAGCAGTTCTTC
CASSGLAGGYNEQFF
>TRBV5-4|TRBJ2-3|TRBD2|NA
TGTGCCAGCAGCTTGCCGCGTCTAGCGGGAGACCCAGATACGCAGTATTTT
CASSLPRLAGDPDTQYF
>TRBV5-6|TRBJ2-7|NA|NA
TGTGCCAGCAGCTTGGGGGTAGCCTCCGAGCAGTACTTC
CASSLGVASEQYF
>TRBV30|TRBJ2-1|TRBD2|NA
TGTGCCTGGAGTGGGCGGGGGGGGATCAATGAGCAGTTCTTC
CAWSGRGGINEQFF
>TRBV6-1|TRBJ2-2|NA|NA
TGTGCCAGCAAAAATTTTGGTACTACCGGGGAGCTGTTTTTT
CASKNFGTTGELFF
>TRBV28|TRBJ2-4|TRBD1|NA
TGTGCCAGCAGCCCGTACATGGACAGGGGCCCCAAAAACATTCAGTACTTC
CASSPYMDRGPKNIQYF
>TRBV13|TRBJ1-2|NA|NA
TGTGCCAGCAGCTTAGTCCCCGAGGGACTCTATGGCTACACCTTC
CASSLVPEGLYGYTF
>TRBV7-9|TRBJ1-5|TRBD1|NA
TGTGCCAGCAGCCCAGCGGGTCGGACAGGGGCCGGTCAGCCCCAGCATTTT
CASSPAGRTGAGQPQHF
>TRBV9|TRBJ2-1|NA|NA
TGTGCCAGCAGCGTAGAGTCAGGGGAGAATGAGCAGTTCTTC
CASSVESGENEQFF